Below, 12 T cell receptor beta chains from the same sample are listed, as sequenced in a study of T-cell reconstitution after alpha-beta-depleted transplantation in children. For TCRbeta, the library was prepared with unique molecular identifiers. TCRdb recomputed calls from the PCR reads with MiXCR, one row per CDR3 protein. The repertoire holds about 230,000 distinct CDR3 sequences, with 9.7% as singletons. The sample consisted of PBMCs from the stem cell graft donor, taken from the stem cell graft. The receptors stem from a human donor who donated a stem cell graft to a child with SCID.

This clonotype was recorded at least ten times. The CDR3 nucleotides read TGTGCCAGCACCGACACCGACAGGGCAAATGAGCAGTTCTTC. Residues: CASTDTDRANEQFF. The rearrangement uses TRBV12-3 or TRBV12-4 and TRBJ2-1, with TRBD1 matching over 7 bases. The CDR3 extends over 14 amino acids. V gave up 7 bases and J gave up 7 bases; unmatched junction bases: 10.

This clonotype was detected many times. The V call is TRBV20-1, the J call TRBJ2-7; 10 bases are shared with TRBD2. The CDR3 loop spans 16 amino acids. The germline CDR1 and CDR2 sequences are DFQATT and SNEGSKA (reference sequence). V lost 5 bases to trimming and J lost 3 bases; unmatched junction nucleotides: 13. CDR3 in DNA: TGCAGTGCTCGCCGATCTATAGCGGGGGGTCTCTACGAGCAGTACTTC. Its protein product is CSARRSIAGGLYEQYF.

Ten or more counts support this clonotype. The J gene is TRBJ1-1, the V gene TRBV5-6, with 8 bases identical to TRBD1. The V and J ends lost 3 bases and 12 bases, in that order; junction bases with no gene match: 10. Germline V gene data show CDR1 as SGHDT and CDR2 as YYEEEE. The CDR3 covers 13 residues. The CDR3 sequence is CASSSPDRDGTFF. Written as DNA, the CDR3 is TGTGCCAGCAGCTCCCCGGACAGGGATGGAACTTTCTTT.

The chain uses TRBV30 and TRBJ2-3, with 7 bases that match TRBD1. CDR3 length: 16 amino acids. Germline V gene data show CDR1 as GTSNPN and CDR2 as SVGIG (reference sequence). J lost 0 bases, V lost 7 bases, and 13 bases had no gene match. CDR3 protein: CAYTFFRGQSTDTQYF. The CDR3, as DNA: TGTGCCTACACCTTCTTTAGGGGGCAAAGCACAGATACGCAGTATTTT.

The chain is built from TRBV6-1 and TRBJ1-2; no firm D call. Trimming stripped 3 bases from V and 4 bases from J, with 15 bases between. This CDR3 is built from 15 residues. Germline CDR1 is MNHNS and CDR2 is SASEGT. In nucleotides, the CDR3 is TGTGCCAGCAGTGAGTTTGGCAGTCCGATCTATGGCTACACCTTC. As protein: CASSEFGSPIYGYTF.

This clonotype occurred many times. The chain is built from TRBV12-3 or TRBV12-4 and TRBJ1-1, with D uncertain. CDR3 length equals 12 residues. The V gene lost 1 base and the J gene lost 4 bases, with 4 bases spanning the gap. CDR3: CASSLGITEAFF. CDR3 nucleotides: TGTGCCAGCAGTTTAGGCATCACTGAAGCTTTCTTT.

The rearrangement links TRBV20-1 to TRBJ2-3; the match to TRBD2 covers 16 bases. CDR1 DFQATT and CDR2 SNEGSKA come from the germline V gene (reference sequence). The CDR3 extends over 17 amino acids. CDR3: CCSSGLAGGPRADTQYF. CDR3 sequence (DNA): TGCTGCTCCTCGGGACTAGCGGGGGGGCCAAGGGCAGATACGCAGTATTTT.

In its sample, this clonotype was seen a few times. The CDR3: CASSEGGSSLYGYTF. The CDR3, as DNA: TGTGCCAGCAGTGAAGGCGGGAGTTCCTTGTATGGCTACACCTTC. The V gene is TRBV2, the J gene TRBJ1-2; D gene unclear. Germline CDR1 is SNHLY and CDR2 is FYNNEI. This CDR3 has 15 amino acids. Trimming pared 1 base from V and 5 bases from J, leaving 14 bases between.

This clonotype was found many times. The rearrangement joins TRBV20-1 to TRBJ2-7; TRBD2 aligns across 8 bases. The CDR3 totals 14 residues. Germline V lookup: CDR1 DFQATT, CDR2 SNEGSKA (reference sequence). With 5 bases clipped from V and 3 bases from J, the junction kept 9 bases outside the gene matches. CDR3 loop: CSAEAGTSGYEQYF. CDR3 DNA: TGCAGTGCTGAAGCGGGAACTAGCGGCTACGAGCAGTACTTC.

This clonotype was recorded at least ten times. The V and J genes are TRBV27 and TRBJ2-5; 7 bases match TRBD1. Trimming at V came to 5 bases and at J to 2 bases, leaving 14 bases not matched to a gene. CDR3 length: 17 amino acids. Germline V lookup: CDR1 MNHEY, CDR2 SMNVEV (reference sequence). CDR3 sequence: CASSPFALGQKQETQYF. DNA of the CDR3: TGTGCCAGCAGTCCATTCGCCCTGGGACAGAAACAAGAGACCCAGTACTTC.

This clonotype was picked up many times. This chain links TRBV5-1 with TRBJ2-7; D gene uncertain. The CDR3 has 13 residues. Germline V gives CDR1 SGHRS, CDR2 YFSETQ. V lost 2 bases and J 7 bases, leaving 13 bases between the germline ends. CDR3: CASSFSLSREQYF. The CDR3 region has the DNA TGCGCCAGCAGCTTTAGCCTTTCGAGGGAGCAGTACTTC.

This clonotype was counted ten times or more. The CDR3, as DNA: TGTGCCAGCAGTGAAACTGGGGGTAAAAATTCACCCCTCCACTTT. Translated, it gives CASSETGGKNSPLHF. J is TRBJ1-6 and V is TRBV6-1; a weak D match, TRBD1 (5 bases). V lost 2 bases and J 7 bases, leaving 12 bases between the germline ends. The germline gives CDR1 MNHNS, CDR2 SASEGT. The CDR3 extends over 15 amino acids.